The clone carrying this T cell receptor beta chain was seen more than once but under ten times. CDR3 length equals 14 residues. Germline-derived CDR1 and CDR2 are SGHRS and YFSETQ. Trimming pared 4 bases from V and 1 base from J, leaving 8 bases between. The sample is drawn from a study of CD8+ T cells in alopecia areata. Investigators isolated RNA and reverse transcribed it into cDNA to act as the sequencing template. Repertoires were generated with immunoSEQ multiplex PCR, while TCRdb's copy carries only in-frame clones and drops some. The table includes roughly 200,000 clones, 53% detected once. Treatment described: oral pan-JAK inhibitor, 5-10 mg twice daily.

The source of this sequence is a human donor with alopecia areata. The chain has TRBV5-1 and TRBJ2-2, with D possibly called TRBD1 or TRBD2 (5 bases each). The material sequenced was CD8+ T cells sorted from blood, taken at week 24, from a patient treated with tofacitinib. CDR3 region: CASSVGRNTGELFF. The CDR3 DNA reads TGCGCCAGCAGCGTGGGACGGAACACCGGGGAGCTGTTTTTT.